This T cell receptor (beta chain) was recorded in a study of cytomegalovirus exposure and HLA in healthy donors. About the research overall: Around 78 million unique TCRs, all from HLA-typed donors, were included in an early release of the data. Study outcomes and limitations: In all likelihood, a cluster of highly shared sequence variants was a sequencing artifact.

PCR involved 60 Vbeta and 13 Jbeta primers. In the authors' workflow: Later, tens of millions of unique TCR beta chains were counted in an analysis, and 10 million to 12 million of them were shared. Assay used: immunoSEQ multiplex PCR; TCRdb lists only in-frame clones, some missing. V and J calls and clone size are as listed in that table; D and trimming were resolved from the DNA. Of about 100,000 clones detected, around 78% appear once; the ten largest clones hold roughly 8%. V was cut by 3 bases and J by 10 bases, with 14 bases left in between. Germline-derived CDR1 and CDR2 are SGHRS and YFSETQ. This CDR3 is 13 amino acids long. Within the sample, this clone is large (0.1 to 1%). The antigen is undetermined. Other DNA variants within this sample encode the same CDR3.

This chain uses TRBV5-1 with TRBJ2-1; TRBD1 is a possible D gene (5 bases). This receptor was obtained from a man aged 30 to 45 in good health and CMV-seronegative. Sequencing input: PBMCs. CDR3 coding DNA: TGCGCCAGCAGCTCGGGCAGGGAACGAGAGCAGTTCTTC. Its translation: CASSSGREREQFF.